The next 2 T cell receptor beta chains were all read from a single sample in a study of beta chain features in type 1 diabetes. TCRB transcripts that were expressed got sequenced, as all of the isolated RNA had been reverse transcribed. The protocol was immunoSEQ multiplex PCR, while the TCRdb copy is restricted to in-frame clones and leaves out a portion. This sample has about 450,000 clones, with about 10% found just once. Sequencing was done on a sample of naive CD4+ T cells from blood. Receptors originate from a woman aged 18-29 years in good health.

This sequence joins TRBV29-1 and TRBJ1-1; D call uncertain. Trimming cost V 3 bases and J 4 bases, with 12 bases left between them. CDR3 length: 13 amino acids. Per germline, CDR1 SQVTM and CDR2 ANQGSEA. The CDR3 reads CSVEGQLITEAFF. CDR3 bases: TGCAGCGTTGAGGGTCAGCTCATCACTGAAGCTTTCTTT.

CDR3 residues: CATSRSWAGTRELFF. The CDR3 DNA is TGTGCCACCAGCAGATCCTGGGCAGGAACCAGGGAGCTGTTTTTT. The genes are TRBV15 and TRBJ2-2; unclear D gene. Germline V CDR1 and CDR2: LNHNV, YYDKDF (reference sequence). The V and J ends lost 2 bases and 9 bases respectively, with 16 bases between them. There are 15 residues in the CDR3.